These 26 T cell receptor beta chains were all obtained from the same sample, sequenced in a study of T cell clonality in common variable immunodeficiency. Assay used: immunoSEQ multiplex PCR; TCRdb lists only in-frame clones, some missing. The sample yields tens of thousands of clones, without any singletons. Specimen: peripheral blood mononuclear cells. These receptor sequences come from a person between 18 and 69 years old in good health.

This clone was detected ten times or more. The DNA ends 3 residues before the CDR3 does, and the rest of the CDR3 is filled in from the germline J gene. The chain combines TRBV19 with TRBJ2-1; 8 bases match TRBD2. The V gene's germline CDR1 is LNHDA and CDR2 SQIVND (reference sequence). The ends lost 6 bases at V and 0 bases at J; junction bases unmatched: 7. The CDR3 is 16 residues long. CDR3 amino acids: CASSTGGESSYNEQFF. CDR3 bases read: TGTGCCAGTAGCACCGGGGGGGAGAGCTCCTACAATGAG.

This clone was seen ten or more times. The CDR3 extends 3 residues past the end of the read, so its final part is completed from the germline J gene. The rearrangement joins TRBV19 to TRBJ1-1; D possibly corresponds to TRBD1 (5 bases). From germline, CDR1 is LNHDA and CDR2 SQIVND (reference sequence). Trimming pared 4 bases from V and 1 base from J, leaving 10 bases between. The CDR3 length is 14 residues. CDR3 DNA, as far as it was read: TGTGCCAGTAGTAGCGGGGGAGCGAACACTGAA. Its protein product is CASSSGGANTE. The full CDR3 is CASSSGGANTEAFF.

This clone occurred many times. The read stops 3 residues short of the end of the CDR3; the missing end is completed from the germline J gene. The rearrangement joins TRBV2 to TRBJ2-7, with 7 bases matching TRBD1. This CDR3 spans 14 amino acids. Germline V gives CDR1 SNHLY, CDR2 FYNNEI. V lost 5 bases, J lost 2 bases, and 6 bases stayed unmatched. The CDR3 sequence: CASSQGQPTYEQYF. CDR3 DNA, as far as it was read: TGTGCCAGCAGTCAGGGACAGCCAACCTACGAG.

This clone was counted many times. The CDR3 is cut off 3 residues early in the read; its end comes from the germline J gene. This chain uses TRBV20-1 with TRBJ2-3; D is unresolved. Trimming cost V 4 bases and J 3 bases, with 11 bases left between them. There are 13 residues in the CDR3. Germline CDR1 DFQATT, CDR2 SNEGSKA (reference sequence). CDR3 DNA, as far as it was read: TGCAGTGCTAAGAACAGCCTTACAGATACG. Its translation: CSAKNSLTDT. The entire CDR3 reads CSAKNSLTDTQYF.

Ten or more counts support this clone. Read sequence stops 3 residues before the CDR3 end, and the germline J gene provides the missing end. This chain connects TRBV12-3 or TRBV12-4 to TRBJ2-7, with D perhaps matching TRBD1 (6 bases). V was pared by 5 bases and J by 3 bases, with 11 bases between. This CDR3 comprises 13 residues. This CDR3 reads CASSGQLGYEQYF. The DNA read from the CDR3 is TGTGCCAGCAGTGGACAGTTGGGCTACGAG.

This clone was recorded many times. The junction departs from the called germline gene at one end, perhaps through a read error. The missing CDR3 end, 3 residues past where the read stops, is filled in from the germline J gene. The rearrangement uses TRBV7-7 and TRBJ1-6; TRBD1 matches at 9 bases. The CDR3 sequence is 17 residues long. Germline CDR1 SSHAT, CDR2 FNYEAQ (reference sequence). The CDR3 sequence: CASSLSDRGVGNSPLHF. CDR3 DNA, as far as it was read: TGTGCTAGCAGCTTATCCGACAGGGGGGTTGGTAATTCACCC.

This clone was counted ten times or more. The read stops 3 residues short of the end of the CDR3; the missing end is completed from the germline J gene. The chain uses TRBV19 and TRBJ2-7; no definite D call. The germline V gene has CDR1 LNHDA and CDR2 SQIVND (reference sequence). The CDR3 has 13 amino acids. Trimming removed 3 bases from V and 0 bases from J, with 6 bases in between. This chain's CDR3 is CASSMGSSYEQYF. The covered CDR3 bases are TGTGCCAGTAGTATGGGCAGCTCCTACGAG.

This clone was picked up a small number of times. The read terminates 3 residues ahead of where the CDR3 ends, so the germline J gene completes it. The chain has TRBV7-6 and TRBJ2-1; a weak D match, TRBD1 (6 bases). The CDR3 totals 13 residues. Germline V gene lookup returns CDR1 SGHVS and CDR2 FNYEAQ. V was trimmed by 5 bases and J by 5 bases, leaving 10 bases between them. The CDR3 reads CASSHGTNNEQFF. Partial CDR3 DNA: TGTGCCAGCAGCCACGGGACAAACAATGAG.

This clone was recorded many times. The read terminates 3 residues before the CDR3 end, so the remaining end is supplied by the germline J gene. The V call is TRBV2, the J call TRBJ2-1; TRBD2 matches 12 bases. V was clipped by 4 bases and J by 6 bases; unmatched bases: 4. The germline V gene encodes CDR1 SNHLY and CDR2 FYNNEI. The CDR3 totals 15 residues. CDR3 DNA (partial): TGTGCCAGCAGTGGGACTAGCGGGACCAGCAATGAG. Translation: CASSGTSGTSNE. The full CDR3 sequence reads CASSGTSGTSNEQFF.

This clone has ten or more counts. The read finishes 3 residues shy of the CDR3 end, and the germline J gene is used to complete it. This chain joins TRBV6-1 and TRBJ2-7; D is unresolved. Trimming took 1 base from V and 1 from J, leaving 5 bases between them. This CDR3 is built from 13 residues. Germline V gives CDR1 MNHNS, CDR2 SASEGT. The CDR3 loop is CASSEGRSYEQYF. The CDR3 DNA, read in part, is TGTGCCAGCAGTGAAGGCAGATCCTACGAG.

This clone appeared many times. The read halts 3 residues ahead of the CDR3 end, with the missing end drawn from the germline J gene. The chain has TRBV11-3 and TRBJ2-1; 8 nucleotides match TRBD2. V trimming: 5 bases; J trimming: 7 bases; junction bases outside the gene matches: 7. Germline loops: CDR1 SGHNT, CDR2 YENEEA. The CDR3 has 14 residues. CDR3 DNA, as far as it was read: TGTGCCAGCAGCGCGGCGGGAGGAGGTAATGAG. Translated, it gives CASSAAGGGNE. The whole CDR3 protein is CASSAAGGGNEQFF.

Many counts were recorded for this clone. The read ends 3 residues shy of where the CDR3 ends; the end is completed using the germline J gene. The V call is TRBV30, the J call TRBJ2-3; 7 bases align to TRBD1. J gave up 2 bases and V 3 bases, and 17 bases lay outside the gene matches. Germline assignment: CDR1 GTSNPN and CDR2 SVGIG (reference sequence). CDR3 size: 18 residues. CDR3 bases read: TGTGCCTGGAGCCAATACCTGTACGTACAGGGGAACACAGATACG. It codes for CAWSQYLYVQGNTDT. The full CDR3 is CAWSQYLYVQGNTDTQYF.

This clone occurred a few times. A single base separates this from a much larger clone, so it may be a read error. The read gets to within 3 residues of the CDR3 end, and the germline J gene fills in the rest. This chain connects TRBV25-1 to TRBJ1-5; D might be TRBD1 (5 bases). Germline values: CDR1 MGHDK, CDR2 SYGVNS. This CDR3 is built from 12 residues. Trimming removed 5 bases at V and 5 bases at J, with 7 bases between. The CDR3 bases that were read are TGTGCCAGCAGTAGCAGGGATCAGCCC. It specifies CASSSRDQP. The complete CDR3 reads CASSSRDQPQHF. The variable domain in full, with the rest retrieved from reference TRBV25-1 and TRBJ1-5, is EADIYQTPRYLVIGTGKKITLECSQTMGHDKMYWYQQDPGMELHLIHYSYGVNSTEKGDLSSESTVSRIRTEHFPLTLESARPSHTSQYLCASSSRDQPQHFGDGTRLSIL.

There are a few counts of this clone. Read coverage stops 3 residues before the CDR3 terminus; the germline J gene supplies the remainder. The chain recombines TRBV7-6 with TRBJ1-2, with 11 bases that match TRBD1. Germline loops: CDR1 SGHVS, CDR2 FNYEAQ. This CDR3 region has 13 residues. The trim removed 8 bases at V and 4 bases at J, leaving 3 bases unmatched. The DNA read from the CDR3 is TGTGCCAGCGGGACAGGGGGAGTCTATGGC. It specifies CASGTGGVYG. The complete CDR3 reads CASGTGGVYGYTF.

This clone was seen at least ten times. Read data end 3 residues before the CDR3 end; the end is taken from the germline J gene. V and J are TRBV28 and TRBJ1-4; D might be TRBD1 (6 bases). Trimming shortened V by 2 bases and J by 10 bases, and 14 bases separated the two germline ends. The CDR3 totals 14 residues. Per the germline V gene, CDR1 is MDHEN and CDR2 is SYDVKM. CDR3 DNA, as far as it was read: TGTGCCAGCAGTTTACCCTTGACAGGAGGAAAA. As protein: CASSLPLTGGK. The CDR3 as a whole reads CASSLPLTGGKLFF.

This clone was observed at least ten times. The read is 3 residues too short to cover the CDR3 end, so that end is filled in from the germline J gene. The gene calls are TRBV5-6 and TRBJ1-5; 8 bases map to TRBD1. The V segment lost 6 bases and the J segment 3 bases; nucleotides outside the gene matches: 8. The germline V gene has CDR1 SGHDT and CDR2 YYEEEE. The CDR3 runs to 15 residues. The DNA read from the CDR3 is TGTGCCAGCACCCGGCAGGGGGCCCTCAATCAGCCC. This codes for CASTRQGALNQP. The entire CDR3 is CASTRQGALNQPQHF.

Ten or more counts support this clone. The read finishes 3 residues shy of the CDR3 end, and the germline J gene is used to complete it. This sequence joins TRBV20-1 and TRBJ2-2; D ambiguous. The CDR3 spans 13 residues. V was clipped by 5 bases and J by 5 bases, with 12 bases between them. Germline V lookup: CDR1 DFQATT, CDR2 SNEGSKA (reference sequence). CDR3 DNA, as far as it was read: TGCAGTGCTCTAGATGGCTCAACCGGGGAG. Its protein is CSALDGSTGE. The whole CDR3 reads CSALDGSTGELFF.

This clone was found many times. The CDR3 extends 3 residues past the end of the read, so its final part is completed from the germline J gene. V usage is TRBV20-1 and J usage is TRBJ2-4; the D gene is possibly TRBD1 (6 bases). There are 16 residues in the CDR3. Trimming took 3 bases from V and 3 from J, leaving 18 bases between them. Germline assignment: CDR1 DFQATT and CDR2 SNEGSKA (reference sequence). CDR3 DNA, as far as it was read: TGCAGTGCTAGCCAACGGACAGTCAATGGCAAAAACATT. The encoded protein is CSASQRTVNGKNI. Given in full, the CDR3 is CSASQRTVNGKNIQYF.

This clone was detected many times. CDR3 sequence reads: CASSRVASGLSTDTQYF. CDR3 DNA, as far as it was read: TGTGCCAGTAGTAGGGTTGCTAGCGGACTAAGCACAGATACG. J is TRBJ2-3 and V is TRBV19, with 7 bases matching TRBD2. The observed sequence ends 3 residues before the CDR3 terminus, with the missing tail filled in from the germline J gene. The CDR3 runs to 17 residues. CDR1 LNHDA and CDR2 SQIVND come from the germline V gene (reference sequence). V was clipped by 4 bases and J by 0 bases; unmatched bases: 10. The full variable domain, rest sourced from reference TRBV19 and TRBJ2-3, is DGGITQSPKYLFRKEGQNVTLSCEQNLNHDAMYWYRQDPGQGLRLIYYSQIVNDFQKGDIAEGYSVSREKKESFPLTVTSAQKNPTAFYLCASSRVASGLSTDTQYFGPGTRLTVL.

In this sample, this clone turned up many times. The CDR3 end falls 3 residues outside the read, so it is completed with the germline J gene. The rearrangement joins TRBV5-1 to TRBJ2-7; D perhaps matches TRBD1 (5 bases). Germline V gives CDR1 SGHRS, CDR2 YFSETQ. The CDR3 covers 13 residues. V lost 2 bases and J lost 6, with 12 bases in between. The sequenced CDR3 bases are TGCGCCAGCAGCTTTCCAGGGTCTACCGAG. As protein: CASSFPGSTE. The whole CDR3 sequence reads CASSFPGSTEQYF.

This clone was seen at least ten times. The missing CDR3 end, 3 residues past where the read stops, is filled in from the germline J gene. This chain connects TRBV7-9 to TRBJ1-2; no firm D call. The CDR3 length is 15 residues. The V end was cut by 3 bases, the J end by 0 bases, with 11 bases between. Germline V gives CDR1 SEHNR, CDR2 FQNEAQ (reference sequence). This chain's CDR3 is CASSLPDSANYGYTF. Incomplete CDR3 DNA: TGTGCCAGCAGCTTGCCAGACTCCGCTAACTATGGC.

This clone appeared many times. The CDR3 goes on 3 residues after the read ends, and that part is filled in from the germline J gene. The rearrangement joins TRBV3-1 (or the pseudogene TRBV3-2) to TRBJ2-5; the D is unclear. V was clipped by 1 base and J by 7 bases, with 7 bases between them. The CDR3 has 12 amino acids. Germline V gene lookup returns CDR1 LGHDT and CDR2 YNNKEL (reference sequence). This chain's CDR3 is CASSQATGTQYF. CDR3 DNA (partial): TGTGCCAGCAGCCAAGCAACTGGGACC.

Within the sample, this clone is medium-sized (0.01 to 0.1%). The missing CDR3 end, 3 residues past where the read stops, is filled in from the germline J gene. This rearrangement joins TRBV20-1 to TRBJ2-1; D may be TRBD1 (5 bases). The V and J ends lost 0 bases and 4 bases respectively, with 10 bases between them. The CDR3 is 14 amino acids. Germline CDR1 and CDR2: DFQATT and SNEGSKA (reference sequence). Incomplete CDR3 DNA: TGCAGTGCTAGAGATCAAGGGGATTACAATGAG. Translated: CSARDQGDYNE. Given in full, the CDR3 is CSARDQGDYNEQFF.

This clone was seen repeatedly, ten times or more. Sequence at one end of the junction differs from germline and may be a read error. The CDR3 goes on 3 residues after the read ends, and that part is filled in from the germline J gene. V and J are TRBV7-7 and TRBJ2-5; 15 nucleotides align to TRBD2. CDR3 length: 17 residues. Germline lookup yields CDR1 SSHAT and CDR2 FNYEAQ (reference sequence). CDR3 bases read: TGTGCTAGCAGCTCGGTCGGGGGACTAGCGGGAGGAGAGACC. It codes for CASSSVGGLAGGET. The entire CDR3 reads CASSSVGGLAGGETQYF.

This clone has a count of ten or more. Read coverage stops 3 residues before the CDR3 terminus; the germline J gene supplies the remainder. The chain couples TRBV6-1 to TRBJ2-7, with 10 bases that match TRBD2. V lost 1 base and J lost 3; bases outside the gene matches: 9. Germline CDR1 reads MNHNS; CDR2 reads SASEGT. The CDR3 runs to 17 residues. The CDR3: CASSEGASGRSNYEQYF. The CDR3 bases that were read are TGTGCCAGCAGTGAAGGGGCTAGCGGGAGAAGCAACTACGAG.

In its sample, this clone was seen many times. The DNA ends 3 residues before the CDR3 does, and the rest of the CDR3 is filled in from the germline J gene. This chain connects TRBV2 to TRBJ2-5; no clear D gene. Trimming cost V 4 bases and J 5 bases, with 11 bases left between them. Germline-derived CDR1 and CDR2 are SNHLY and FYNNEI. The CDR3 covers 13 residues. This chain's CDR3 is CASSGGLRETQYF. CDR3 DNA, as far as it was read: TGTGCCAGCAGTGGAGGTCTGCGGGAGACC. Together with reference TRBV2 and TRBJ2-5, the CDR3 gives the full variable domain: EPEVTQTPSHQVTQMGQEVILRCVPISNHLYFYWYRQILGQKVEFLVSFYNNEISEKSEIFDDQFSVERPDGSNFTLKIRSTKLEDSAMYFCASSGGLRETQYFGPGTRLLVL.